Each of the 23 T cell receptor beta chains below was sequenced from the same sample in a study of shared clonotypes between healthy human individuals. Some clones are missing from TCRdb's copy, which holds only in-frame ones; the method was immunoSEQ multiplex PCR. The sample consists of approximately 470,000 clones, around 73% of them appearing once. Sequencing used PBMCs. These receptors all come from a woman aged 40-49 years in good health. Some clones in this sample may be carry-over from other donors' samples.

This clone was counted a single time. The rearrangement links TRBV11-3 to TRBJ2-1; weak D call: TRBD2 (6 bases). V was pared by 6 bases and J by 4 bases, with 13 bases between. There are 14 residues in the CDR3. Germline values: CDR1 SGHNT, CDR2 YENEEA. The CDR3, as DNA: TGTGCCAGCAGGCCCGGGACTCCTTACAATGAGCAGTTCTTC. Protein: CASRPGTPYNEQFF. Combining the CDR3 with reference TRBV11-3 and TRBJ2-1 gives the whole variable domain EAGVVQSPRYKIIEKKQPVAFWCNPISGHNTLYWYLQNLGQGPELLIRYENEEAVDDSQLPKDRFSAERLKGVDSTLKIQPAELGDSAVYLCASRPGTPYNEQFFGPGTRLTVL.

The chain has TRBV7-9 and TRBJ1-4; the D gene is possibly TRBD1 (5 bases). The CDR3 consists of 17 residues. Trimming removed 5 bases at V and 3 bases at J, with 19 bases between. CDR1 is SEHNR, CDR2 FQNEAQ, per germline (reference sequence). The CDR3 protein is CASSLLFPGPSNEKLFF. The CDR3 DNA sequence: TGTGCCAGCAGCCTACTTTTTCCGGGACCGTCTAATGAAAAACTGTTTTTT.

CDR3 region: CASSLPGDRANEQFF. CDR3 nucleotide sequence: TGTGCCAGCAGCTTACCGGGGGACAGGGCCAATGAGCAGTTCTTC. The chain is built from TRBV7-3 and TRBJ2-1; 9 bases are a match to TRBD1. This CDR3 comprises 15 residues. J lost 6 bases, V lost 2 bases, and 5 bases had no gene match. CDR1 and CDR2 (germline): SGHTA, FQGTGA.

The genes are TRBV29-1 and TRBJ2-5; 9 bases are a match to TRBD2. Germline CDR1 and CDR2: SQVTM and ANQGSEA. The CDR3 length is 13 residues. V lost 4 bases, J lost 10 bases, and 10 bases stayed unmatched. The CDR3 protein is CSVGGGGQWIQYF. Here the CDR3 DNA reads TGCAGCGTTGGCGGGGGGGGCCAATGGATCCAGTACTTC. The full variable domain, in which reference TRBV29-1 and TRBJ2-5 provide the parts outside the CDR3, is SAVISQKPSRDICQRGTSLTIQCQVDSQVTMMFWYRQQPGQSLTLIATANQGSEATYESGFVIDKFPISRPNLTFSTLTVSNMSPEDSSIYLCSVGGGGQWIQYFGPGTRLLVL.

This clone was counted between two and nine times. The chain links TRBV11-2 to TRBJ1-1; no clear D. The V and J ends lost 5 bases and 3 bases respectively, with 10 bases between them. Germline V lookup: CDR1 SGHAT, CDR2 FQNNGV. The CDR3 spans 13 residues. CDR3: CASSRGKDTEAFF. Here the CDR3 DNA reads TGTGCCAGCAGCCGCGGCAAAGACACTGAAGCTTTCTTT. The variable domain in full, with the rest retrieved from reference TRBV11-2 and TRBJ1-1, is EAGVAQSPRYKIIEKRQSVAFWCNPISGHATLYWYQQILGQGPKLLIQFQNNGVVDDSQLPKDRFSAERLKGVDSTLKIQPAKLEDSAVYLCASSRGKDTEAFFGQGTRLTVV.

The V gene is TRBV4-2, the J gene TRBJ2-7; 11 bases fit TRBD2. The V gene's germline CDR1 is LGHNA and CDR2 YNFKEQ. The CDR3 is 18 amino acids. V lost 4 bases to trimming and J lost 4 bases; unmatched junction nucleotides: 15. DNA of the CDR3: TGTGCCAGCAGCCGCCAGGCGAGGGGACTAGCGGAGAGATACGAGCAGTACTTC. It specifies CASSRQARGLAERYEQYF.

The chain combines TRBV29-1 with TRBJ2-7; D ambiguous. This CDR3 region has 12 residues. V was cut by 6 bases and J by 3 bases, with 12 bases left in between. Germline CDR1 reads SQVTM; CDR2 reads ANQGSEA. CDR3: CSVAPQNYEQYF. CDR3 bases: TGCAGCGTCGCACCGCAGAACTACGAGCAGTACTTC.

The chain is built from TRBV9 and TRBJ2-7; possibly TRBD1 for D (6 bases). V lost 4 bases and J 0 bases, leaving 14 bases between the germline ends. The germline CDR1 and CDR2 sequences are SGDLS and YYNGEE. This CDR3 is 15 amino acids long. The CDR3 region has the DNA TGTGCCAGCAGCCCAGACTGGGACAACTCCTACGAGCAGTACTTC. Its protein is CASSPDWDNSYEQYF.

V and J are TRBV28 and TRBJ2-5; 12 bases fit TRBD1. The last part of the DNA fits TRBJ2-7 better; the J call may be wrong. This CDR3 contains 19 residues. CDR1 and CDR2 (germline): MDHEN, SYDVKM. The DNA for the CDR3 is TGTGCCAGCCAAGGTCTCACCTCGGGGGGGGACAGGGGGCTCTACGAGCAGTACTTC. Translating it yields CASQGLTSGGDRGLYEQYF.

V is TRBV4-2 and J is TRBJ2-5; perhaps TRBD2 as D (6 bases). Trimming removed 0 bases at V and 11 bases at J, with 13 bases between. Germline assignment: CDR1 LGHNA and CDR2 YNFKEQ. This CDR3 contains 13 residues. In nucleotides, the CDR3 is TGTGCCAGCAGCCAAGACTTGGCGGGGCCTCAGTACTTC. It codes for CASSQDLAGPQYF.

The sample holds one count of this clone. The chain couples TRBV4-3 to TRBJ2-1, with 7 bases that match TRBD2. The CDR3 spans 15 residues. J was trimmed by 9 bases and V by 1 base; bases with no gene match: 9. The germline gives CDR1 LGHNA, CDR2 YSLEER. CDR3 loop: CASSQVSGSGGEQFF. The DNA of the CDR3 is TGCGCCAGCAGCCAAGTTAGCGGGTCGGGCGGTGAGCAGTTCTTC.

CDR3 DNA: TGTGCCAGTAGTATAGGTAGCGGGATTCTCGAGCAGTACTTC. This sequence encodes CASSIGSGILEQYF. V usage is TRBV19 and J usage is TRBJ2-7; 8 nucleotides match TRBD2. Germline CDR1 reads LNHDA; CDR2 reads SQIVND (reference sequence). V lost 1 base and J lost 6; bases outside the gene matches: 5. The CDR3 has 14 amino acids.

CDR3 residues: CASSRTGTSGFYEQYF. Written as DNA, the CDR3 is TGTGCCAGCAGCAGAACCGGGACTAGCGGGTTCTACGAGCAGTACTTC. The chain joins TRBV11-1 to TRBJ2-5; 12 nucleotides agree with TRBD2. The assigned J gene may be wrong: the sequence end matches TRBJ2-7 better. This CDR3 contains 16 residues. Looked up from germline, CDR1 is SGHAT and CDR2 is FQDESV (reference sequence).

This chain connects TRBV9 to TRBJ1-1; D uncertain. V was clipped by 3 bases and J by 1 base, with 10 bases between them. This CDR3 has 14 residues. Germline values: CDR1 SGDLS, CDR2 YYNGEE. The CDR3 DNA reads as TGTGCCAGCAGCGACGGCTTCTGGAACACTGAAGCTTTCTTT. Its translation is CASSDGFWNTEAFF.

The CDR3 bases are TGCGCCAGCAGCCCGTCCGGGACTAGCGGGTTAACGGAGTCCTACGAGCAGTACTTC. Amino acids: CASSPSGTSGLTESYEQYF. V and J are TRBV5-1 and TRBJ2-7; TRBD2 matches at 12 bases. The CDR3 is 19 amino acids. From germline, CDR1 is SGHRS and CDR2 YFSETQ. With 4 bases clipped from V and 1 base from J, the junction kept 15 bases outside the gene matches. The whole variable domain, filled in from reference TRBV5-1 and TRBJ2-7, reads KAGVTQTPRYLIKTRGQQVTLSCSPISGHRSVSWYQQTPGQGLQFLFEYFSETQRNKGNFPGRFSGRQFSNSRSEMNVSTLELGDSALYLCASSPSGTSGLTESYEQYFGPGTRLTVT.

This chain uses TRBV29-1 with TRBJ2-7; TRBD1 agrees at 7 bases. This CDR3 comprises 13 residues. The J segment lost 2 bases and the V segment lost 7 bases, leaving 8 bases of the junction unmatched. The germline V gene encodes CDR1 SQVTM and CDR2 ANQGSEA. Here the CDR3 reads CSASGTATYEQYF. The CDR3 DNA sequence: TGCAGCGCATCCGGGACAGCAACCTACGAGCAGTACTTC.

This chain links TRBV18 with TRBJ1-4, with D unresolved. The CDR3 loop spans 14 amino acids. CDR1 KGHSH and CDR2 LQKENI come from the germline V gene. V gave up 3 bases and J gave up 6 bases, with 11 bases separating them. Here the CDR3 reads CASSPFQTDEKLFF. CDR3 nucleotide sequence: TGTGCCAGCTCACCTTTCCAGACGGATGAAAAACTGTTTTTT.

The rearrangement links TRBV28 to TRBJ2-5; 11 bases line up with TRBD2. Near its end, the DNA agrees better with TRBJ2-7, so the J call may be wrong. Germline V gene data show CDR1 as MDHEN and CDR2 as SYDVKM. The CDR3 is 14 amino acids. CDR3 DNA sequence: TGTGCCAGCAGTTCTAGCGGGAGGTCCTACGAGCAGTACTTC. Encoded protein: CASSSSGRSYEQYF.

In this sample, this clone turned up once. The chain has TRBV6-6 and TRBJ2-1; 7 positions agree with TRBD2. Germline CDR1 is MNHNY and CDR2 is SVGAGI (reference sequence). The CDR3 has 15 amino acids. V dropped 2 bases and J dropped 7; count of bases not matched to a gene: 8. The CDR3 here is CASSYPAGVGNEQFF. CDR3 coding DNA: TGTGCCAGCAGTTACCCCGCGGGAGTAGGTAATGAGCAGTTCTTC.

On this clone itself: The sample has other DNA sequences that encode this CDR3 too. This chain links TRBV7-6 with TRBJ2-5, with D unresolved. Per the germline V gene, CDR1 is SGHVS and CDR2 is FNYEAQ. This CDR3 spans 12 amino acids. V was trimmed by 5 bases and J by 1 base, leaving 5 bases between them. The DNA of the CDR3 is TGTGCCAGCAGCCTACCCCAAGAGACCCAGTACTTC. It specifies CASSLPQETQYF.

This clone was detected ten times or more. The chain employs TRBV30 and TRBJ1-2; tentatively, D is TRBD1 (5 bases). The CDR3 is made up of 12 amino acids. The germline V gene has CDR1 GTSNPN and CDR2 SVGIG (reference sequence). CDR3 residues: CAYRDGNYGYTF. As DNA, the CDR3 is TGTGCGTACCGGGACGGTAACTATGGCTACACCTTC.

This clone was found once. This chain connects TRBV10-3 to TRBJ2-1; the match to TRBD1 covers 7 bases. After removal of 3 bases from V and 4 bases from J, the junction contained 6 bases not matched to a gene. CDR3 length equals 15 residues. Germline-derived CDR1 and CDR2 are ENHRY and SYGVKD. This chain's CDR3 is CAISEGGYGYNEQFF. CDR3 coding DNA: TGTGCCATCAGTGAAGGGGGCTACGGGTACAATGAGCAGTTCTTC.

The chain employs TRBV7-6 and TRBJ2-1, with TRBD2 matching 8 bases. This CDR3 is 16 amino acids long. Per germline, CDR1 SGHVS and CDR2 FNYEAQ. Trimming took 3 bases from V and 7 from J; bases not matched to a gene: 11. The CDR3 here is CASSFRIAGPGNEQFF. The DNA for the CDR3 is TGTGCCAGCAGCTTCCGAATAGCGGGACCCGGGAATGAGCAGTTCTTC.